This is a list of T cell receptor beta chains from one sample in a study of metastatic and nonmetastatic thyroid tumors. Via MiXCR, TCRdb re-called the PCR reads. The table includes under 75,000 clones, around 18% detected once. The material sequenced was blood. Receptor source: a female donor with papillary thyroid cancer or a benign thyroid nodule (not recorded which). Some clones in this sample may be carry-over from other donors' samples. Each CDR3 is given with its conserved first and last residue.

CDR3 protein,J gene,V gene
CASRPGASYNEQFF,TRBJ2-1,TRBV19
CASSAAGDSMNTEAFF,TRBJ1-1,TRBV9
CASSASGQLNSPLHF,TRBJ1-6,TRBV28
CAISLESEGAIYGYTF,TRBJ1-2,TRBV11-2
CASSLRGSFAYTQYF,TRBJ2-3,TRBV5-1
CAWSVRAAKSSYEQYF,TRBJ2-7,TRBV30
CASSISGRLEAFF,TRBJ1-1,TRBV19
CASSELGGSGTGELFF,TRBJ2-2,TRBV6-1
CASRMGRNNYGYTF,TRBJ1-2,TRBV12-3/TRBV12-4
CSAPWGVATGELFF,TRBJ2-2,TRBV20-1
CASSMRQGFYGYTF,TRBJ1-2,TRBV19
CASGTQPSYEQYF,TRBJ2-7,TRBV28
CAWSVAGGSEQYF,TRBJ2-7,TRBV30
CASSQIASGSGNEQFF,TRBJ2-1,TRBV3-1
CASSIQGELSPLHF,TRBJ1-6,TRBV28
CAIRQVKGSGNTIYF,TRBJ1-3,TRBV10-3
CASSPGGTEAFF,TRBJ1-1,TRBV7-8
CASSSHRDLNEQFF,TRBJ2-1,TRBV27
CASSHGLQGAIGELFF,TRBJ2-2,TRBV4-1
CAWSQTGIGNQPQHF,TRBJ1-5,TRBV30
CASSYGRSTEAFF,TRBJ1-1,TRBV6-5
CASSVTGQPYYGYTF,TRBJ1-2,TRBV9
CASSLLLGKTRNTIYF,TRBJ1-3,TRBV28
CASSVKAGRTDTQYF,TRBJ2-3,TRBV2
CASSLGTSANEQFF,TRBJ2-1,TRBV5-1
CASSLGGPIGNTIYF,TRBJ1-3,TRBV7-9
CASSLEAGGRYGYTF,TRBJ1-2,TRBV7-9
CASSLAVSGYEQYF,TRBJ2-7,TRBV12-3/TRBV12-4
CASSGGYYEQYF,TRBJ2-7,TRBV6-1
CASTLDRTVYGCTF,TRBJ1-2,TRBV28
CASSLVPGQYTGELFF,TRBJ2-2,TRBV11-3
CASRPLSGVRGIATNEKLFF,TRBJ1-4,TRBV5-6
CASSLAAQGIADTQYF,TRBJ2-3,TRBV5-1
CASSEVVAMNTEAFF,TRBJ1-1,TRBV6-1
CASSSRREIQETQYF,TRBJ2-5,TRBV12-3/TRBV12-4
CASSQDSVTLRGYTF,TRBJ1-2,TRBV3-1
CASSQGNNEQFF,TRBJ2-1,TRBV6-1
CASGSYNEQFF,TRBJ2-1,TRBV12-3/TRBV12-4
CSARVVRLGLADDNEQFF,TRBJ2-1,TRBV20-1
CSARDVTSGRAQEQFF,TRBJ2-1,TRBV20-1
CASSESGTPWEAFF,TRBJ1-1,TRBV6-1
CAWSVKGRAPLHF,TRBJ1-6,TRBV30
CASRGGETQYF,TRBJ2-5,TRBV11-2
CASSLVVATYEQYF,TRBJ2-7,TRBV5-1
CASSLEGLSYEQYF,TRBJ2-7,TRBV27
CSAYIEGTVPYEQYF,TRBJ2-7,TRBV20-1
CASSLAAGGDFGYTF,TRBJ1-2,TRBV7-9
CASSLIEGYSGANVLTF,TRBJ2-6,TRBV7-3
CASSPASGPYEQYF,TRBJ2-7,TRBV28
CASSLSENPTNTGELFF,TRBJ2-2,TRBV5-1
CASSSRTDNSPLHF,TRBJ1-6,TRBV6-1
CSARETSGALYNEQFF,TRBJ2-1,TRBV20-1
CASSLDRGQTQYF,TRBJ2-5,TRBV7-2
CASSPPRDGEAFF,TRBJ1-1,TRBV6-7
CASSSNRDRGPYEQYF,TRBJ2-7,TRBV11-2
CASTPRRDSYEQYF,TRBJ2-7,TRBV27
CSVEGTAEAFF,TRBJ1-1,TRBV29-1
CASSVSGSPYEQYF,TRBJ2-7,TRBV6-1